The rows below give T cell receptor beta chains drawn from one sample of a study of T cells in Graves' hyperthyroidism and ophthalmopathy. TCRdb re-called the multiplex PCR reads with MiXCR, one entry per CDR3 protein. The sample includes under 250,000 distinct CDR3 sequences, about 15% of them seen just once. The material sequenced was blood. The receptors shown here come from a woman in her 50s with Graves' hyperthyroidism. The CDR3 runs from the conserved cysteine through the conserved F or W. A D gene is named only where the DNA matches it firmly. Size is omitted from some rows. Given values are once, few, many or a class for expanded clones.

j_call,d_call,clone_size,v_call,cdr3_length,cdr3_nt,cdr3_aa
TRBJ2-3,NA,many,TRBV2,15,TGTGCCAGCAGTGAACGTCGCCCTAGCACAGATACGCAGTATTTT,CASSERRPSTDTQYF
TRBJ1-2,NA,many,TRBV6-1,14,TGTGCCAGCAGCCCCGGCACGGTTAACTATGGCTACACCTTC,CASSPGTVNYGYTF
TRBJ2-1,TRBD2,once,TRBV29-1,14,TGCAGCTCGGGACTAGCGCCTGTCTACAATGAGCAGTTCTTC,CSSGLAPVYNEQFF
TRBJ2-2,NA,many,TRBV6-1,15,TGTGCCAGCAGAGGGGACCGGGGAAACACCGGGGAGCTGTTTTTT,CASRGDRGNTGELFF
TRBJ1-4,NA,many,TRBV6-5,14,TGTGCCAGCAGTTACTCGAGGGGGGCGGTAAAACTGTTTTTT,CASSYSRGAVKLFF
TRBJ2-3,NA,NA,TRBV30,15,TGTGCCTGGAACTCAGGGGGGTATGGCACAGATACGCAGTATTTT,CAWNSGGYGTDTQYF
TRBJ2-5,NA,few,TRBV6-1,14,TGTGCCAGCAGTGACCAGGGCTTTCAAGAGACCCAGTACTTC,CASSDQGFQETQYF
TRBJ2-5,TRBD2,NA,TRBV19,16,TGTGCCAGTAGAACCTTAGCGGGAGGAAGCCAAGAGACCCAGTACTTC,CASRTLAGGSQETQYF
TRBJ1-6,TRBD1,few,TRBV6-1,15,TGTGCCAGCATGGAGGGGACAGGGGGAAATTCACCCCTCCACTTT,CASMEGTGGNSPLHF
TRBJ1-5,TRBD1,many,TRBV24-1,16,TGTGCCACCAGTGACCCCGGACAGGATTACCATCAGCCCCAGCATTTT,CATSDPGQDYHQPQHF
TRBJ2-6,NA,NA,TRBV6-1,18,TGTGCCAGCAGTGATCAGGGGCAGTCTTACTCTGGGGCCAACGTCCTGACTTTC,CASSDQGQSYSGANVLTF
TRBJ2-3,NA,NA,TRBV6-2/TRBV6-3,16,TGTGCCAGCAGTTACTCGAACGGCGGAGGCATAGATACGCAGTATTTT,CASSYSNGGGIDTQYF
TRBJ2-7,NA,NA,TRBV7-6,16,TGTGCCAGCAATGGCGGGGAGGCGGCCTTCTCCTACGAGCAGTACTTC,CASNGGEAAFSYEQYF
TRBJ2-1,TRBD2,many,TRBV3-1,18,TGTGCCAGCAGCCAAGTTTCTACCAGCGGGACGTCCTACAATGAGCAGTTCTTC,CASSQVSTSGTSYNEQFF
TRBJ2-1,NA,many,TRBV6-1,15,TGTGCCAGCAGTTCACCAGCGAGCTCCTACAATGAGCAGTTCTTC,CASSSPASSYNEQFF
TRBJ2-7,NA,many,TRBV12-3/TRBV12-4,15,TGTGCCAGCAGTAAGACTGGACAGCACGGGTACGAGCAGTACTTC,CASSKTGQHGYEQYF
TRBJ2-1,NA,NA,TRBV28,11,TGTGCCAGCAGTTTTGTTTATGAGCAGTTCTTC,CASSFVYEQFF
TRBJ1-5,NA,many,TRBV12-3/TRBV12-4,14,TGTGCCAGCAGTTTAACCGGGGCAAATCAGCCCCAGCATTTT,CASSLTGANQPQHF
TRBJ2-7,NA,many,TRBV28,17,TGTGCCAGCAGTTTGTGGGGGGGGGGCGCTAGCTCCTACGAGCAGTACTTC,CASSLWGGGASSYEQYF
TRBJ2-7,NA,NA,TRBV4-1,15,TGCGCCAGCAGCCAAGAAAAGTGGGGGGCATACGAGCAGTACTTC,CASSQEKWGAYEQYF
TRBJ1-5,TRBD1,NA,TRBV30,15,TGTGCCTGGAGTTCCAGGGGGCGCGGCAATCAGCCCCAGCATTTT,CAWSSRGRGNQPQHF
TRBJ2-1,TRBD2,NA,TRBV7-3,15,TGTGCCAGCAGCTCCGGACTAGCGGGATCCAATGAGCAGTTCTTC,CASSSGLAGSNEQFF
TRBJ1-1,NA,few,TRBV20-1,11,TGCAGTGCGAGGACGGTACAATCAGCTTTCTTT,CSARTVQSAFF
TRBJ2-5,TRBD2,few,TRBV5-1,14,TGCGCCAGCAGCGTGGGCAGCGGGACCGAGACCCAGTACTTC,CASSVGSGTETQYF
TRBJ1-2,NA,NA,TRBV24-1,14,TGTGCCACCAGTGCCGCCAGGGGCAACTATGGCTACACCTTC,CATSAARGNYGYTF
TRBJ2-1,NA,NA,TRBV9,13,TGTGCCAGCAGGCCGGGAGAGGATAATGAGCAGTTCTTC,CASRPGEDNEQFF
TRBJ1-1,NA,NA,TRBV6-6,14,TGTGCCAGCAGTTACTCGCCGAGGAACACTGAAGCTTTCTTT,CASSYSPRNTEAFF
TRBJ2-1,NA,NA,TRBV20-1,14,TGCAGTGCTAGTTCGGGACCATCTTACAATGAGCAGTTCTTC,CSASSGPSYNEQFF
TRBJ1-1,NA,many,TRBV30,13,TGTGCCTGGGTCCGGGAGGGAAGGACTGAAGCTTTCTTT,CAWVREGRTEAFF
TRBJ1-5,NA,many,TRBV6-1,15,TGTGCCAGCAGTGAAGTTCGGACAGCCGATCAGCCCCAGCATTTT,CASSEVRTADQPQHF
TRBJ1-2,NA,NA,TRBV7-2,13,TGTGCCAGCAGCTGGGAGGGGAGGTATGGCTACACCTTC,CASSWEGRYGYTF
TRBJ2-7,TRBD2,NA,TRBV5-1,14,TGCGCCAGCAGCTTGAGGGAGGGCCCTTACGAGCAGTACTTC,CASSLREGPYEQYF
TRBJ2-1,TRBD2,many,TRBV11-3,15,TGTGCCAGCAGCTCGGGACTAGCGGGGGGCAATGAGCAGTTCTTC,CASSSGLAGGNEQFF